This TCR beta chain was obtained from a study of PD-1 blockade in classical Hodgkin lymphoma. The protocol was immunoSEQ multiplex PCR, while the TCRdb copy is restricted to in-frame clones and leaves out a portion. The sample has around 44,000 clones, 86% seen once. Comment on this clone: Its antigen is as yet unknown.

Trimming removed 0 bases at V and 4 bases at J, with 15 bases between. Germline V gene lookup returns CDR1 SGHVS and CDR2 FNYEAQ. The CDR3 spans 16 residues. Points from the study as a whole: Newly diagnosed patients had baseline TCR diversity that was reportedly lower than that of healthy donors.

Each patient's relapse followed autologous stem cell transplantation, and brentuximab vedotin exposure varied. Patients reached a best response of complete response, partial response or progressive disease. The sequences come from peripheral blood mononuclear cells (PBMCs), collected before the second cycle of nivolumab. This rearrangement joins TRBV7-6 to TRBJ2-5; D is ambiguous. The receptor was isolated from a human donor with classical Hodgkin lymphoma. In DNA form, the CDR3 reads TGTGCCAGCAGCTTAGCGCCCAACGCAGTCGGAGAGACCCAGTACTTC. Its protein product is CASSLAPNAVGETQYF.